The 19 T cell receptor beta chains listed next were all sequenced from one sample in a study of Ad26.COV2.S vaccination and SARS-CoV-2 variants. The treatment denotes: about 20 received Ad26.COV2.S at low or high dose, single or two shots; several received placebo; per-sample allocation not given. Sample collection was performed on day 63 after the first vaccine or placebo injection. The table came from immunoSEQ multiplex PCR; TCRdb's copy has only in-frame clones and leaves some out. This table holds about 400,000 clones, about nine tenths found once. Source: peripheral blood, taken in a trial of Ad26.COV2.S vaccine versus placebo. The receptor set was obtained from a person between 18 and 60 years old who received the Ad26.COV2.S COVID-19 vaccine or a placebo.

The rearrangement uses TRBV21-1 and TRBJ2-7; the table's TRBD1 call for D was not verified on the DNA. TRBV21-1 is termed a pseudogene. This CDR3 has 14 amino acids. CDR3 in amino acids: CYHSHIPVFHEQYF. The CDR3 DNA reads as TGTTACCATTCCCATATTCCAGTTTTCCACGAGCAGTACTTC.

The rearrangement joins TRBV7-2 to TRBJ2-3; 7 bases line up with TRBD1. CDR1 SGHTA and CDR2 FQGNSA come from the germline V gene. This CDR3 is 17 amino acids long. Trimming cost V 5 bases and J 2 bases; bases outside gene matches: 13. DNA of the CDR3: TGTGCCAGCAGCCCCTATTCCCGGGACAGCTACACAGATACGCAGTATTTT. Translation: CASSPYSRDSYTDTQYF.

This clone was seen only once. The J gene is TRBJ2-1, the V gene TRBV29-1; D gene ambiguous. The germline CDR1 and CDR2 sequences are SQVTM and ANQGSEA. V dropped 0 bases and J dropped 0 bases, with 6 bases sitting between them. The CDR3 consists of 14 residues. The CDR3 spells CSVEDLSSYNEQFF. In DNA, the CDR3 is TGCAGCGTTGAAGACTTGAGCTCCTACAATGAGCAGTTCTTC.

The chain combines TRBV6-5 with TRBJ2-5; 7 bases align to TRBD2. With 7 bases clipped from V and 4 bases from J, the junction kept 12 bases outside the gene matches. The CDR3 totals 15 residues. The V gene's germline CDR1 is MNHEY and CDR2 SVGAGI. The CDR3 DNA follows: TGTGCCAGCACCGCCTGGGAGGGAGGGCGAGAGACCCAGTACTTC. This codes for CASTAWEGGRETQYF.

J is TRBJ1-6 and V is TRBV6-5, with D maybe TRBD1 (5 bases). Trimming took off 2 bases at V and 5 bases at J, with 10 bases between the two ends. CDR3 length: 15 residues. Per germline, CDR1 MNHEY and CDR2 SVGAGI. The CDR3 region has the DNA TGTGCCAGCAGTTACGGGGGAGGGGATAATTCACCCCTCCACTTT. Translating gives CASSYGGGDNSPLHF.

The rearrangement uses TRBV3-1 (or the pseudogene TRBV3-2) and TRBJ2-1, with D possibly TRBD1 on 6 matching bases. This CDR3 is built from 18 residues. Germline CDR1 is LGHDT and CDR2 is YNNKEL (reference sequence). Trimming shortened V by 5 bases and J by 0 bases, and 20 bases separated the two germline ends. The CDR3 region is CASSSRMTGTGSYNEQFF. CDR3 sequence (DNA): TGTGCCAGCAGCTCCAGGATGACAGGTACAGGCTCCTACAATGAGCAGTTCTTC.

V gene TRBV7-2 combines with J gene TRBJ2-1, with 11 bases identical to TRBD2. The germline gives CDR1 SGHTA, CDR2 FQGNSA. The CDR3 sequence is 14 residues long. The trim removed 8 bases at V and 8 bases at J, leaving 8 bases unmatched. The CDR3 coding sequence is TGTGCCAGCGGTAGCGGGAGGGCCTCTTATGAGCAGTTCTTC. This sequence encodes CASGSGRASYEQFF.

The chain recombines TRBV10-3 with TRBJ1-4; D remains unclear. The CDR3 length is 14 residues. V shed 3 bases and J shed 5 bases, with 10 bases lying between them. Per the germline V gene, CDR1 is ENHRY and CDR2 is SYGVKD. CDR3 sequence reads: CAISDRRENEKLFF. DNA for the CDR3: TGTGCCATCAGTGATCGTAGGGAGAATGAAAAACTGTTTTTT.

The chain employs TRBV12-5 and TRBJ1-5; D possibly corresponds to TRBD1 (6 bases). From germline, CDR1 is LGHNT and CDR2 FRNRAP. The CDR3 loop spans 15 amino acids. Trimming took off 0 bases at V and 5 bases at J, with 11 bases between the two ends. CDR3 DNA: TGTGCTAGTGGTTTGGTTATGGACAGAGATCAGCCCCAGCATTTT. Its protein product is CASGLVMDRDQPQHF.

This sequence joins TRBV28 and TRBJ1-5; unclear D gene. V lost 3 bases to trimming and J lost 6 bases, with 15 bases between them. The CDR3 contains 15 residues. CDR1 MDHEN and CDR2 SYDVKM come from the germline V gene. The CDR3 sequence is CASSFIGSGTQPQHF. In DNA, the CDR3 is TGTGCCAGCAGTTTTATTGGTAGTGGTACTCAGCCCCAGCATTTT.

V gene TRBV5-1 combines with J gene TRBJ1-4; a weak D match, TRBD1 (5 bases). The CDR3 has 14 residues. The germline V gene has CDR1 SGHRS and CDR2 YFSETQ. Deletions cut 0 bases from V and 8 bases from J, with 11 bases between. The CDR3 reads CASSLVFGAEKLFF. CDR3 DNA: TGCGCCAGCAGCTTGGTCTTCGGGGCCGAAAAACTGTTTTTT.

V usage is TRBV9 and J usage is TRBJ2-1; 7 positions agree with TRBD1. Germline V gives CDR1 SGDLS, CDR2 YYNGEE. V shed 4 bases and J 7 bases; nucleotides not matched to a gene: 8. The CDR3 loop spans 14 amino acids. Here the CDR3 DNA reads TGTGCCAGCAGCTCCCGGACAGGTGGAAATGAGCAGTTCTTC. This encodes CASSSRTGGNEQFF.

The V call is TRBV5-1, the J call TRBJ2-5, with 7 positions matching TRBD2. The CDR3 totals 14 residues. J gave up 1 base and V 4 bases, and 4 bases lay outside the gene matches. In germline, CDR1 is SGHRS, CDR2 YFSETQ. CDR3 bases: TGCGCCAGCAGCGTAGGACTAGTCCAAGAGACCCAGTACTTC. It is translated as CASSVGLVQETQYF.

The V call is TRBV5-1, the J call TRBJ2-1; D ambiguous. The CDR3 has 12 amino acids. The germline V gene has CDR1 SGHRS and CDR2 YFSETQ. V gave up 0 bases and J gave up 7 bases, with 5 bases separating them. This chain's CDR3 is CASSLDGNEQFF. Written as DNA, the CDR3 is TGCGCCAGCAGCTTGGACGGGAATGAGCAGTTCTTC.

This chain joins TRBV5-1 and TRBJ1-6; D is unresolved. This CDR3 has 12 residues. Trimming took off 3 bases at V and 5 bases at J, with 3 bases between the two ends. Germline V gene lookup returns CDR1 SGHRS and CDR2 YFSETQ. CDR3 loop: CASSSDNSPLHF. The CDR3 region has the DNA TGCGCCAGCAGCTCGGATAATTCACCCCTCCACTTT.

The V gene is TRBV28, the J gene TRBJ1-1; D possibly corresponds to TRBD1 (5 bases). The CDR3 spans 14 residues. The V end was cut by 7 bases, the J end by 5 bases, with 17 bases between. The V gene's germline CDR1 is MDHEN and CDR2 SYDVKM. The CDR3 region has the DNA TGTGCCAGCATTGACGGGGCGGTGGGGACTGAAGCTTTCTTT. This sequence encodes CASIDGAVGTEAFF. The full variable domain, in which reference TRBV28 and TRBJ1-1 provide the parts outside the CDR3, is DVKVTQSSRYLVKRTGEKVFLECVQDMDHENMFWYRQDPGLGLRLIYFSYDVKMKEKGDIPEGYSVSREKKERFSLILESASTNQTSMYLCASIDGAVGTEAFFGQGTRLTVV.

The chain carries TRBV19 and TRBJ1-4; maybe TRBD1 (5 bases). Germline values: CDR1 LNHDA, CDR2 SQIVND (reference sequence). The CDR3 is 15 amino acids. Trimming removed 3 bases from V and 4 bases from J, with 12 bases in between. Here the CDR3 DNA reads TGTGCCAGTAGTATCTTCGGGCAGGGTAATGAAAAACTGTTTTTT. Protein: CASSIFGQGNEKLFF.

The sample holds one count of this clone. The chain joins TRBV28 to TRBJ1-5, with 8 nucleotides matching TRBD1. With V trimmed by 4 bases and J by 1 base, 3 bases remained unmatched. Germline V gene lookup returns CDR1 MDHEN and CDR2 SYDVKM. This CDR3 is built from 15 residues. CDR3 sequence reads: CASSSDRASNQPQHF. The CDR3 nucleotides read TGTGCCAGCAGTTCGGACAGGGCCAGCAATCAGCCCCAGCATTTT.

The chain uses TRBV10-3 and TRBJ2-1, with D tentatively TRBD1 (7 bases). V lost 3 bases and J lost 6, with 12 bases in between. From germline, CDR1 is ENHRY and CDR2 SYGVKD. The CDR3 runs 14 residues. DNA for the CDR3: TGTGCCATCAGTGATCATCAGGGGGGCAATGAGCAGTTCTTC. Translating it yields CAISDHQGGNEQFF.